This entry lists 17 T cell receptor beta chains sequenced from one sample in a study of T cell repertoires in cytomegalovirus infection. TCRdb independently ran MiXCR on the reads; one entry per CDR3 protein. The data hold 510,000 or so distinct CDR3 sequences, with 26% observed a single time. The material sequenced was PBMCs. All receptors derive from a human donor in good health (CMV status not recorded). Some clones in this sample may be carry-over from other donors' samples.

This clonotype was seen a few times. This chain connects TRBV18 to TRBJ2-3; D ambiguous. V lost 3 bases, J lost 6 bases, and 10 bases lay in between. Per germline, CDR1 KGHSH and CDR2 LQKENI. This CDR3 has 13 residues. The CDR3 region is CASSPANTDTQYF. The CDR3 bases are TGTGCCAGCTCACCCGCTAATACGGATACGCAGTATTTT.

This clonotype occurred many times. Germline and junction disagree at one end, which may indicate a read error. This chain links TRBV4-1 with TRBJ1-2; unclear D gene. The CDR3 extends over 13 amino acids. Germline V gene sequence: CDR1 MGHRA, CDR2 YSYEKL. The CDR3 here is CASSPDGNYGYTF. CDR3 nucleotide sequence: TGTGCCAGCAGCCCAGACGGGAACTATGGCTACACCTTC.

This clonotype was picked up many times. This rearrangement joins TRBV7-2 to TRBJ2-7; D might be TRBD2 (6 bases). V was shortened by 1 base and J by 6 bases, with 13 bases between the two germline ends. The CDR3 runs to 14 residues. Germline values: CDR1 SGHTA, CDR2 FQGNSA. Here the CDR3 DNA reads TGTGCCAGCAGCTTAGAGCTCTGGCGGGGCGAGCAGTACGTC. Translated, it gives CASSLELWRGEQYV.

The chain couples TRBV30 to TRBJ1-1; maybe TRBD1 (5 bases). The CDR3 is 14 amino acids. CDR1 GTSNPN and CDR2 SVGIG come from the germline V gene (reference sequence). Trimming took 0 bases from V and 5 from J, leaving 13 bases between them. CDR3 DNA sequence: TGTGCCTGGAGTGTATCAGGGACGAGGACTGAAGCTTTCTTT. Translated: CAWSVSGTRTEAFF.

This clonotype was seen repeatedly, ten times or more. The rearrangement joins TRBV5-4 to TRBJ2-5; 8 bases align to TRBD2. Germline V lookup: CDR1 SGHNT, CDR2 YYREEE (reference sequence). This CDR3 is built from 14 residues. V gave up 5 bases and J gave up 4 bases; unmatched junction bases: 7. CDR3 in DNA: TGTGCCAGCAGTTACGGACTAGCTTCAGAGACCCAGTACTTC. Protein: CASSYGLASETQYF.

Note on this clonotype: A much larger clone sits a single nucleotide away, making a read error possible. The chain uses TRBV28 and TRBJ1-2; no firm D call. Germline V CDR1 and CDR2: MDHEN, SYDVKM. The length of the CDR3 is 13 residues. Trimming stripped 6 bases from V and 10 bases from J, with 18 bases between. The CDR3 nucleotides read TGTGCCAGCAGGTTAGGAATGACCGGTTACTACACCTTC. It encodes CASRLGMTGYYTF.

This CDR3 is CASSWGAVNTEAFF. The CDR3 DNA reads TGTGCCAGCAGCTGGGGGGCGGTGAACACTGAAGCTTTCTTT. J is TRBJ1-1 and V is TRBV7-3; the D gene is possibly TRBD1 (6 bases). The V gene's germline CDR1 is SGHTA and CDR2 FQGTGA. The V gene lost 4 bases and the J gene lost 0 bases, with 9 bases spanning the gap. The CDR3 covers 14 residues. Filled out from reference TRBV7-3 and TRBJ1-1, the complete variable domain reads GAGVSQTPSNKVTEKGKYVELRCDPISGHTALYWYRQSLGQGPEFLIYFQGTGAADDSGLPNDRFFAVRPEGSVSTLKIQRTERGDSAVYLCASSWGAVNTEAFFGQGTRLTVV.

This clonotype has a count of ten or more. The chain combines TRBV11-2 with TRBJ2-1; tentative D call: TRBD1 (5 bases). Germline CDR1 is SGHAT and CDR2 is FQNNGV. Deletions cut 3 bases from V and 6 bases from J, with 9 bases between. The CDR3 is 13 amino acids. The CDR3: CASSFNRGNEQFF. CDR3 nucleotide sequence: TGTGCCAGCAGCTTTAATAGGGGCAATGAGCAGTTCTTC.

This chain links TRBV24-1 with TRBJ1-5; 11 nucleotides agree with TRBD1. This CDR3 comprises 16 residues. Germline V gene lookup returns CDR1 KGHDR and CDR2 SFDVKD. J gave up 6 bases and V 5 bases, and 8 bases lay outside the gene matches. CDR3 sequence (DNA): TGTGCCACCAGTGGCAGGACAGGGGGCAGGGGTCAGCCCCAGCATTTT. The encoded protein is CATSGRTGGRGQPQHF.

The chain is built from TRBV6-2 or TRBV6-3 and TRBJ2-7, with 8 positions matching TRBD1. Germline lookup yields CDR1 MNHEY and CDR2 SVGEGT. The trim removed 4 bases at V and 0 bases at J, leaving 14 bases unmatched. The CDR3 runs to 18 residues. The CDR3 DNA follows: TGTGCCAGCAGTTTAGCCGGGACAGGCTTTCTTGGCTCCTACGAGCAGTACGTC. Its translation is CASSLAGTGFLGSYEQYV.

To note about this clonotype: A single base separates this from a much larger clone, so it may be a read error. The gene calls are TRBV2 and TRBJ2-5; TRBD2 matches 8 bases. The CDR3 length is 14 residues. With 5 bases clipped from V and 3 bases from J, the junction kept 5 bases outside the gene matches. The germline V gene encodes CDR1 SNHLY and CDR2 FYNNEI. The CDR3, as DNA: TGTGCCAGCAGTTCAGAACTAGCGGAAGAGACCCAGTACTTC. It is translated as CASSSELAEETQYF.

This rearrangement joins TRBV4-1 to TRBJ1-5; no firm D call. CDR3 size: 14 residues. CDR1 MGHRA and CDR2 YSYEKL come from the germline V gene. Trimming left V 1 base short and J 4 bases short, with 8 bases between. The CDR3 sequence: CASSQGPMNQPQHF. DNA for the CDR3: TGCGCCAGCAGCCAAGGGCCGATGAATCAGCCCCAGCATTTT.

The rearrangement uses TRBV7-3 and TRBJ2-1; either TRBD1 or TRBD2 may fit D (5 bases each). The CDR3 is made up of 12 amino acids. The germline V and J ends were trimmed by 4 bases and 10 bases, with 11 bases remaining between them. Germline values: CDR1 SGHTA, CDR2 FQGTGA. CDR3 nucleotides: TGTGCCAGCAGCTATAGAGGGGACGAGCAGTTCTTC. It encodes CASSYRGDEQFF.

The chain combines TRBV24-1 with TRBJ2-3, with TRBD1 matching over 7 bases. The trim removed 4 bases at V and 7 bases at J, leaving 7 bases unmatched. The CDR3 has 14 residues. CDR1 KGHDR and CDR2 SFDVKD come from the germline V gene. CDR3 protein: CATSEPGQLNTQYF. In nucleotides, the CDR3 is TGTGCCACCAGTGAACCGGGACAGCTAAATACGCAGTATTTT.

The J gene is TRBJ1-4, the V gene TRBV12-3 or TRBV12-4; no clear D. CDR3 size: 14 residues. Trimming pared 5 bases from V and 8 bases from J, leaving 15 bases between. CDR3 coding DNA: TGTGCCAGCAGTCCCCGGGGAGGCGAGGAAAAACTGTTTTTT. It translates to CASSPRGGEEKLFF.

The rearrangement uses TRBV5-5 and TRBJ1-2; D is undetermined. V lost 4 bases, J lost 2 bases, and 9 bases lay in between. The germline gives CDR1 SGHKS, CDR2 YYEKEE (reference sequence). The CDR3 is 13 residues long. CDR3 sequence reads: CASSLTRNYGYTF. The CDR3 DNA follows: TGTGCCAGCAGCCTCACCAGAAACTATGGCTACACCTTC.

In its sample, this clonotype was seen a few times. The chain uses TRBV10-3 and TRBJ2-3; D may be TRBD2 (6 bases). The germline CDR1 and CDR2 sequences are ENHRY and SYGVKD. Trimming cost V 7 bases and J 0 bases, with 11 bases left between them. This CDR3 spans 14 amino acids. The CDR3: CAINAGSSTDTQYF. CDR3 nucleotide sequence: TGTGCCATCAATGCGGGATCGAGCACAGATACGCAGTATTTT.